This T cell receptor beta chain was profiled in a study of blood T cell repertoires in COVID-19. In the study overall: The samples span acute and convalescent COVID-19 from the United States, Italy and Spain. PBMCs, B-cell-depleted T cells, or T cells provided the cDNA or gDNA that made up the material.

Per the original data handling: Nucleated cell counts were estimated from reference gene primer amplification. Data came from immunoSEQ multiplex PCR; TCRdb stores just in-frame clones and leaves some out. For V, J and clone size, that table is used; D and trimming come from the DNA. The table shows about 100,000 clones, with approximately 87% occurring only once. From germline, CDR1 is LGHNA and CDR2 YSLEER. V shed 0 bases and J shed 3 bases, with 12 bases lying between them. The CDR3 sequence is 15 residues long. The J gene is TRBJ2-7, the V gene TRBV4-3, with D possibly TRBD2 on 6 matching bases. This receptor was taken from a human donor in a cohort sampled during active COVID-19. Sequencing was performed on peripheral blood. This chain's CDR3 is CASSQDMGGFYEQYF. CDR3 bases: TGCGCCAGCAGCCAAGATATGGGAGGATTCTACGAGCAGTACTTC.